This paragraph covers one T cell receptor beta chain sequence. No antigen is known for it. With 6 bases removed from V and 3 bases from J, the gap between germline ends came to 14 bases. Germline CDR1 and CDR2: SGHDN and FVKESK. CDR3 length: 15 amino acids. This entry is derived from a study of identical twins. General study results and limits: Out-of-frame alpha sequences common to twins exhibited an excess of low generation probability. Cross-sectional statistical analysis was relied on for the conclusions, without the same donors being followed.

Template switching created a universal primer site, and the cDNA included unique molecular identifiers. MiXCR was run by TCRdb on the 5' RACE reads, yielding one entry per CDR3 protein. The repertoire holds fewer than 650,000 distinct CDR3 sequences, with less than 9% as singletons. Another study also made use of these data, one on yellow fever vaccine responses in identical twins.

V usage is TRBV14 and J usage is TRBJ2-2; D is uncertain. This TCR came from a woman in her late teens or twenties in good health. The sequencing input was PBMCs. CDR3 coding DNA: TGTGCCAGCAGTCCAAAATCGGGCTACACCGGGGAGCTGTTTTTT. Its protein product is CASSPKSGYTGELFF.